This TCR beta chain was sequenced during a study of OX40 agonist ivuxolimab in advanced cancers. General study points: Averaged across samples, CD8+ T cells carried more expanded clones than CD4+ did. Clonal expansion by week 6 occurred in CD4+ and CD8+ blood T cells (at 0.1 to 3.0 mg/kg). Near-lowest levels of clonal expansion characterized partial responders at 0.1-3.0 mg/kg.

TCRdb's copy holds only in-frame clones and misses some; the assay was immunoSEQ multiplex PCR. The sample has fewer than 75,000 clones; about 88% are singletons. In regard to this clone: Its antigen is not known.

If patients had autoimmune disease history or systemic immunosuppression, they were excluded. The sequencing used CD4+ or CD8+ T cells sorted from blood, collected in a trial of the OX40 agonist ivuxolimab. This TCR was sampled from an adult with an advanced solid tumor such as melanoma, head and neck, liver or kidney cancer.

CDR3 protein: CASSLGQGTYSPLHF. The CDR3 region has the DNA TGTGCCAGCAGCTTGGGACAGGGGACTTATTCACCCCTCCACTTT. This sequence joins TRBV5-6 and TRBJ1-6; 8 nucleotides line up with TRBD1. The ends lost 0 bases at V and 8 bases at J; junction bases unmatched: 4. The CDR3 runs 15 residues. Germline assignment: CDR1 SGHDT and CDR2 YYEEEE. Variable domain in full (rest from reference TRBV5-6 and TRBJ1-6): DAGVTQSPTHLIKTRGQQVTLRCSPKSGHDTVSWYQQALGQGPQFIFQYYEEEERQRGNFPDRFSGHQFPNYSSELNVNALLLGDSALYLCASSLGQGTYSPLHFGNGTRLTVT.